This T cell receptor beta chain originates from a study of blood T cell repertoires in COVID-19. Study-level information: There were acute and convalescent COVID-19 samples, and they came from the United States, Italy and Spain.

Using immunoSEQ multiplex PCR, the repertoire was profiled, and TCRdb retains in-frame clones only, with some absent. Found here are about 370,000 clones, around 89% of them singletons; the top ten hold 6.5% to 8%. Material for sequencing was peripheral blood. The TCR comes from a man younger than 30 with active or convalescent COVID-19.

CDR3 in amino acids: CSVQGLPKRASAEAFF. In nucleotides, the CDR3 is TGCAGCGTACAGGGTTTGCCAAAAAGAGCATCGGCTGAAGCTTTCTTT. This rearrangement joins TRBV29-1 to TRBJ1-1, with D perhaps matching TRBD1 (6 bases). Looked up from germline, CDR1 is SQVTM and CDR2 is ANQGSEA. The CDR3 loop spans 16 amino acids. V was shortened by 6 bases and J by 6 bases, with 26 bases between the two germline ends.